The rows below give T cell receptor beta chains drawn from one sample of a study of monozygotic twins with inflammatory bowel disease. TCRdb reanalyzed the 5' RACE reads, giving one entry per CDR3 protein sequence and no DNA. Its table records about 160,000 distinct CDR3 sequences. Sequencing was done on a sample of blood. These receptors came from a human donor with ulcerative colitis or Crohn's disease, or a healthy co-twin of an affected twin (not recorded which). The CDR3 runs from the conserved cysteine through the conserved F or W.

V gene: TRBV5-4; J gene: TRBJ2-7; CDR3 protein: CASSKDSPSSYEQYF
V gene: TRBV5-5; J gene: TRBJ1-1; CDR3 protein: CASSPSARNTEAFF
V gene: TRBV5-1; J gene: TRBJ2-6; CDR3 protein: CASMPLSGANVLTF
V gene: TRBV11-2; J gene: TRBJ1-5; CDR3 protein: CASSLRGTNQPQHF
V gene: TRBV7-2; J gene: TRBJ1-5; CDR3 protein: CASSASAGLREPQHF
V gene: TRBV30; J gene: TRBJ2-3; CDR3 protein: CAWVEEDTQYF
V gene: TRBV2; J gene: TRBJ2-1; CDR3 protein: CAAARTLNYNEQFF
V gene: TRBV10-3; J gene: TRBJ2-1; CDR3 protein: CAISRSGGAYNEQFF
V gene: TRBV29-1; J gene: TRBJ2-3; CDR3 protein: CSVFGGTDTDTQYF
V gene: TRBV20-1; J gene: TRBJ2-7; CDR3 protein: CSTSGLGAYEQYF
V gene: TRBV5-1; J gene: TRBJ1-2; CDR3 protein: CASSLDGTGYGYTF
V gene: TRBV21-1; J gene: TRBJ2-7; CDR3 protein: CASTLEGAGSYEQYF
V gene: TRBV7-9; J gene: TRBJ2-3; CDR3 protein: CASSLRTSGSISDTQYF
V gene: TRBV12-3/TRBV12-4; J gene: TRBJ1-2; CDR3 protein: CASTQPHSGELGYGYTF
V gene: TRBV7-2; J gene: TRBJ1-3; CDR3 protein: CASSFGGRNTIYF
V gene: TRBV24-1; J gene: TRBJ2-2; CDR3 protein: CATSDTASPTGELFF
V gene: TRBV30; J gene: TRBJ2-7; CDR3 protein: CALEIKTYEQYF
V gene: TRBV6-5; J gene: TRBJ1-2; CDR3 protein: CATQKWTDYGYTF
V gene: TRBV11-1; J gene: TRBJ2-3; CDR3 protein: CASSFRTGSTDTQYF
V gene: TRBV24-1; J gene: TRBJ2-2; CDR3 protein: CATSDLGRTGELFF
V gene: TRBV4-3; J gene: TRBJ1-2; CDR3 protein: CASSQDRWNPNYGYTF
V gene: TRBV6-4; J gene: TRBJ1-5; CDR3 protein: CASKRDWESNQPQHF
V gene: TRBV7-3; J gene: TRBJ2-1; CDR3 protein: CASSMTAYNEQFF
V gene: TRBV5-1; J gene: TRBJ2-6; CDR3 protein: CASSLGQGAGANVLTF
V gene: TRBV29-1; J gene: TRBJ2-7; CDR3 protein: CSVAGHFLYEQYF
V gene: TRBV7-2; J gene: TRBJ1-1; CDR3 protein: CASSMTDTEAFF
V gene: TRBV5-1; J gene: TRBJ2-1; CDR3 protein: CASSQTRSSYNEQFF
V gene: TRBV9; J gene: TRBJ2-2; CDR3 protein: CASSVGTVDTGELFF
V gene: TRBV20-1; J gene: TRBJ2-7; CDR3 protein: CSARDGRGIWHEQYF
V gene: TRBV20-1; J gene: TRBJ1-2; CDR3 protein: CSAREGGLAGYTF
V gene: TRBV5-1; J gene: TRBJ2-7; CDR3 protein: CASSFWDLSSYEQYF
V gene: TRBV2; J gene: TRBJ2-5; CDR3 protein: CASSALTSSQETQYF
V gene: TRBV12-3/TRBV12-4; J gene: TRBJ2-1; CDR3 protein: CASSLGTSGNEQFF
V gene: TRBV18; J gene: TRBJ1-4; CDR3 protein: CASSPQVLNEKLFF
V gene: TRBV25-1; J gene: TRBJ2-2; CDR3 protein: CASSEYANSGSSGTGELFF
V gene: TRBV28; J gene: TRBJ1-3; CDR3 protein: CASSSGTPGRSRNTIYF
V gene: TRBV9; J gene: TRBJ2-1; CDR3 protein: CASSVEGGEQFF
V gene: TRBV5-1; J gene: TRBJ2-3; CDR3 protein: CASSAGLAGSIPSTDTQYF
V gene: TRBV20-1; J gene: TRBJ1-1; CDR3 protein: CSAEPGQGPMNTEAFF
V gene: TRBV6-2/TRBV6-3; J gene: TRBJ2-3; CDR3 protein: CASGSGPSTDTQYF
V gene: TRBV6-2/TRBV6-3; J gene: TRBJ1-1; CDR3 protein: CASSFGLGEAFF
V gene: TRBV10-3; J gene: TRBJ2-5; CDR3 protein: CAISAGPELAPRETQYF
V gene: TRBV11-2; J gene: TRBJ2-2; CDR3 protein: CASSRSGRASGELFF
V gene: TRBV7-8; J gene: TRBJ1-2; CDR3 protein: CASSSPGGGNYGYTF
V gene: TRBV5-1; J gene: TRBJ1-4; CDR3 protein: CASSLDGPQRRTNEKLFF
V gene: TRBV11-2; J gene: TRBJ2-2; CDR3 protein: CASSLGILGGRGTGELFF
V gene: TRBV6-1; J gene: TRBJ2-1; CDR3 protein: CASSDDQGSYNEQFF
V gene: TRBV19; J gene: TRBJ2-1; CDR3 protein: CASSRGQGNEQFF
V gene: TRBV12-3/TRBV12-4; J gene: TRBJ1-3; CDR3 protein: CASTDRRPGNTIYF